This entry features one T cell receptor beta chain sequence. What it binds is not known. Germline lookup yields CDR1 MDHEN and CDR2 SYDVKM. The CDR3 loop spans 13 amino acids. Trimming pared 7 bases from V and 4 bases from J, leaving 14 bases between. This sample is drawn from a study of T cell responses to AZD1222 COVID-19 vaccine. Produced via immunoSEQ multiplex PCR; TCRdb's table is partial and in-frame only. There are about 64,000 clones in the sample; 90% to 95% occur only once, and 6.3% lies in the top ten. The study, taken as a whole, reports: Sampling captured repertoires only after the peak T cell response. Across spike, vaccine-associated CD4 TCRs were found, dominant at 160-218 and 743-854. Elevations in Spike-specific TCR breadth and depth followed administration of two AZD1222 doses.

The sequence derives from an adult who received the MenACWY meningococcal vaccine as a control. This specimen was peripheral blood, taken 28 days after the second dose of the MenACWY control vaccine. V usage is TRBV28 and J usage is TRBJ2-7, with D uncertain. In DNA, the CDR3 is TGTGCCAGCATGAAGGGTCATTCGTACGAGCAGTACTTC. Protein sequence: CASMKGHSYEQYF.